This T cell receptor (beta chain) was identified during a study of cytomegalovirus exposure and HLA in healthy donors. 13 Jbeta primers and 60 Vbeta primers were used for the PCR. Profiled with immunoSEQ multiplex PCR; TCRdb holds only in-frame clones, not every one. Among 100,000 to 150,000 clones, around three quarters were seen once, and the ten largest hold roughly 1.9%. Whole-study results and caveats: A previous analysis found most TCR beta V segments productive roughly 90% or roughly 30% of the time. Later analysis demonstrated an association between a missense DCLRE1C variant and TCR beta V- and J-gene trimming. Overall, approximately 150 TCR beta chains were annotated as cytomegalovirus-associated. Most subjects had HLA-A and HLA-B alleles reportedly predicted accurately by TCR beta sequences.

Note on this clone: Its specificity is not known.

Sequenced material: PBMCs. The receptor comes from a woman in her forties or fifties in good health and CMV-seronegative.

CDR3 bases: TGTGCCAGCAGCTTCGAGACAGGGGGAAACACCATATATTTT. It yields the protein CASSFETGGNTIYF. The rearrangement uses TRBV7-9 and TRBJ1-3; 7 bases align to TRBD1. Germline CDR1 reads SEHNR; CDR2 reads FQNEAQ (reference sequence). J was trimmed by 4 bases and V by 3 bases; bases with no gene match: 3. This CDR3 is 14 amino acids long.